The 18 T cell receptor beta chains below all came from one sample that was sequenced in a study of blood T cells in healthy people across ages. Then a second PCR, running roughly 7 to 11 cycles, was carried out with a sample-barcoded 5' primer and a J-beta primer mix. TCRdb called the 5' RACE reads again in MiXCR, with one record for every CDR3 protein. This table has about a million distinct CDR3 sequences, about 44% appearing once. Sequencing input: blood. These receptors came from a young man in good health.

This chain joins TRBV7-8 and TRBJ1-1, with D uncertain. V lost 3 bases to trimming and J lost 0 bases, with 11 bases between them. CDR3 size: 15 residues. Germline CDR1 is SGHVS and CDR2 is FQNEAQ. In nucleotides, the CDR3 is TGTGCCAGCAGCTTCGGCCTGACATTGAACACTGAAGCTTTCTTT. This encodes CASSFGLTLNTEAFF.

In its sample, this clonotype was seen a few times. The chain combines TRBV5-1 with TRBJ2-5, with 8 nucleotides matching TRBD1. The CDR3 length is 13 residues. The junction had 10 bases not matched to a gene; V was cut back by 4 bases and J by 11 bases. Germline loops: CDR1 SGHRS, CDR2 YFSETQ. The CDR3 DNA is TGCGCCAGCAGCCCGGACAGGGTTGAAGAGCAGTACTTC. Translation gives CASSPDRVEEQYF.

This clonotype was counted between two and nine times. V gene TRBV28 combines with J gene TRBJ2-1, with 9 bases that match TRBD2. The V gene end was trimmed by 4 bases and the J gene end by 0 bases; junction bases not matched to a gene: 4. Germline V gives CDR1 MDHEN, CDR2 SYDVKM. CDR3 length: 16 amino acids. DNA for the CDR3: TGTGCCAGCAGTTGGAGTAGCGGGAGCTCCTACAATGAGCAGTTCTTC. Protein: CASSWSSGSSYNEQFF.

This clonotype has a handful of counts. This sequence joins TRBV5-1 and TRBJ1-1, with 9 bases identical to TRBD1. V was pared by 9 bases and J by 0 bases, with 6 bases of the junction left unmatched. Germline V gene lookup returns CDR1 SGHRS and CDR2 YFSETQ. The CDR3 is 14 amino acids. CDR3: CATGTGNLNTEAFF. CDR3 DNA sequence: TGCGCCACCGGGACAGGGAATTTGAACACTGAAGCTTTCTTT. Variable domain in full (rest from reference TRBV5-1 and TRBJ1-1): KAGVTQTPRYLIKTRGQQVTLSCSPISGHRSVSWYQQTPGQGLQFLFEYFSETQRNKGNFPGRFSGRQFSNSRSEMNVSTLELGDSALYLCATGTGNLNTEAFFGQGTRLTVV.

The chain combines TRBV3-1 with TRBJ2-7; no clear D gene. This CDR3 is 14 amino acids long. The V gene's germline CDR1 is LGHDT and CDR2 YNNKEL (reference sequence). V lost 4 bases and J lost 3, with 13 bases in between. This CDR3 is CASSPGWMNYEQYF. Here the CDR3 DNA reads TGTGCCAGCAGCCCCGGTTGGATGAACTACGAGCAGTACTTC.

This chain uses TRBV6-2 or TRBV6-3 with TRBJ2-5; 8 nucleotides agree with TRBD2. Matching the DNA end better, TRBJ2-7 makes the J call doubtful. The germline CDR1 and CDR2 sequences are MNHEY and SVGEGT. CDR3 length: 13 amino acids. The DNA for the CDR3 is TGTGCCAGCAGAATAGCGGGGAACTACGAGCAGTACTTC. This translates into CASRIAGNYEQYF.

CDR3 nucleotide sequence: TGTGCCAGCAGCCGTCAAGTTTTGACAGGGGACGGCTACACCTTC. It translates to CASSRQVLTGDGYTF. The chain joins TRBV5-5 to TRBJ1-2, with TRBD1 identical over 8 bases. After removal of 4 bases from V and 8 bases from J, the junction contained 13 bases not matched to a gene. The CDR3 has 15 residues. Germline loops: CDR1 SGHKS, CDR2 YYEKEE (reference sequence).

The V and J genes are TRBV14 and TRBJ1-1; a weak D match, TRBD1 (5 bases). The CDR3 is 15 residues long. Germline CDR1 and CDR2: SGHDN and FVKESK. Trimming removed 5 bases at V and 4 bases at J, with 17 bases between. This chain's CDR3 is CASSKAQTGGTEAFF. CDR3 bases: TGTGCCAGCAGCAAAGCGCAAACAGGCGGCACTGAAGCTTTCTTT.

Only a few counts were recorded for this clonotype. J is TRBJ2-5 and V is TRBV2; D is ambiguous. Trimming shortened V by 4 bases and J by 5 bases, and 5 bases separated the two germline ends. This CDR3 contains 11 residues. Per the germline V gene, CDR1 is SNHLY and CDR2 is FYNNEI. CDR3 sequence: CASSAYETQYF. The CDR3 DNA sequence: TGTGCCAGCAGTGCTTATGAGACCCAGTACTTC.

This chain links TRBV5-6 with TRBJ2-2; D might be TRBD2 (5 bases). The CDR3 loop spans 16 amino acids. Trimming left V 6 bases short and J 7 bases short, with 22 bases between. Germline lookup yields CDR1 SGHDT and CDR2 YYEEEE. The CDR3 nucleotides are TGTGCCAGCACTCGTATTCGGGGTACTACCGGCGGGGAGCTGTTTTTT. Amino acid sequence: CASTRIRGTTGGELFF.

The V and J genes are TRBV30 and TRBJ1-2; D not resolved. This CDR3 has 11 amino acids. CDR1 GTSNPN and CDR2 SVGIG come from the germline V gene (reference sequence). Trimming pared 4 bases from V and 8 bases from J, leaving 11 bases between. DNA of the CDR3: TGTGCCTGGACGGCGGGTCGGGGCTACACCTTC. Protein product: CAWTAGRGYTF.

The chain couples TRBV5-4 to TRBJ2-3, with 8 bases aligning to TRBD2. Germline trimming cut 3 bases from V and 6 bases from J; bases unmatched to any gene: 6. The CDR3 runs to 14 residues. Germline V gene data show CDR1 as SGHNT and CDR2 as YYREEE (reference sequence). CDR3 amino acids: CASSSGGPRDTQYF. The DNA for the CDR3 is TGTGCCAGCAGCTCGGGGGGGCCCCGGGATACGCAGTATTTT.

Ten or more counts support this clonotype. The V and J genes are TRBV28 and TRBJ1-5; D not resolved. Germline V gene lookup returns CDR1 MDHEN and CDR2 SYDVKM. The CDR3 loop spans 15 amino acids. Trimming removed 3 bases from V and 2 bases from J, with 11 bases in between. The CDR3 is CASSLSGRGNQPQHF. The CDR3 DNA reads TGTGCCAGCAGTTTGAGCGGCCGAGGCAATCAGCCCCAGCATTTT. The entire variable domain, with the rest obtained from reference TRBV28 and TRBJ1-5, is as follows: DVKVTQSSRYLVKRTGEKVFLECVQDMDHENMFWYRQDPGLGLRLIYFSYDVKMKEKGDIPEGYSVSREKKERFSLILESASTNQTSMYLCASSLSGRGNQPQHFGDGTRLSIL.

This clonotype has only a few counts. The chain joins TRBV27 to TRBJ2-3, with no clear D. Germline-derived CDR1 and CDR2 are MNHEY and SMNVEV (reference sequence). The CDR3 is made up of 14 amino acids. The V gene lost 3 bases and the J gene lost 4 bases, with 11 bases spanning the gap. CDR3 sequence: CASSFPGLPDTQYF. For the CDR3, the DNA is TGTGCCAGCAGTTTCCCGGGCCTCCCAGATACGCAGTATTTT.

The V call is TRBV9, the J call TRBJ2-1, with D possibly TRBD1 on 5 matching bases. There are 15 residues in the CDR3. Trimming shortened V by 3 bases and J by 5 bases, and 15 bases separated the two germline ends. Germline CDR1 SGDLS, CDR2 YYNGEE. The CDR3 is CASSARGALNNEQFF. CDR3 nucleotides: TGTGCCAGCAGCGCACGTGGGGCCCTTAACAATGAGCAGTTCTTC.

The chain employs TRBV4-3 and TRBJ2-1, with 11 bases aligning to TRBD2. CDR3 length: 15 residues. Losses at the gene ends were 8 bases for V and 4 bases for J; bases not matched to a gene: 7. Germline V gives CDR1 LGHNA, CDR2 YSLEER. CDR3 in amino acids: CASAVSGGAYNEQFF. The CDR3, as DNA: TGCGCCAGCGCCGTTAGCGGGGGGGCGTACAATGAGCAGTTCTTC.

The chain recombines TRBV4-2 with TRBJ2-1; 7 nucleotides agree with TRBD1. This CDR3 comprises 15 residues. V lost 1 base and J lost 6; bases outside the gene matches: 6. Germline CDR1 and CDR2: LGHNA and YNFKEQ. This chain's CDR3 is CASSQVAQGSNEQFF. The CDR3 DNA is TGTGCCAGCAGCCAAGTGGCACAGGGGAGCAATGAGCAGTTCTTC.

This clonotype has more than one count but fewer than ten. The chain is built from TRBV7-2 and TRBJ2-3; possible D gene TRBD2, 6 bases. Trimming left V 5 bases short and J 2 bases short, with 17 bases between. The CDR3 extends over 16 amino acids. CDR1 SGHTA and CDR2 FQGNSA come from the germline V gene. CDR3 in DNA: TGTGCCAGCAGCCTTGGAGGGGCGGGGTTCACAGATACGCAGTATTTT. This translates into CASSLGGAGFTDTQYF.